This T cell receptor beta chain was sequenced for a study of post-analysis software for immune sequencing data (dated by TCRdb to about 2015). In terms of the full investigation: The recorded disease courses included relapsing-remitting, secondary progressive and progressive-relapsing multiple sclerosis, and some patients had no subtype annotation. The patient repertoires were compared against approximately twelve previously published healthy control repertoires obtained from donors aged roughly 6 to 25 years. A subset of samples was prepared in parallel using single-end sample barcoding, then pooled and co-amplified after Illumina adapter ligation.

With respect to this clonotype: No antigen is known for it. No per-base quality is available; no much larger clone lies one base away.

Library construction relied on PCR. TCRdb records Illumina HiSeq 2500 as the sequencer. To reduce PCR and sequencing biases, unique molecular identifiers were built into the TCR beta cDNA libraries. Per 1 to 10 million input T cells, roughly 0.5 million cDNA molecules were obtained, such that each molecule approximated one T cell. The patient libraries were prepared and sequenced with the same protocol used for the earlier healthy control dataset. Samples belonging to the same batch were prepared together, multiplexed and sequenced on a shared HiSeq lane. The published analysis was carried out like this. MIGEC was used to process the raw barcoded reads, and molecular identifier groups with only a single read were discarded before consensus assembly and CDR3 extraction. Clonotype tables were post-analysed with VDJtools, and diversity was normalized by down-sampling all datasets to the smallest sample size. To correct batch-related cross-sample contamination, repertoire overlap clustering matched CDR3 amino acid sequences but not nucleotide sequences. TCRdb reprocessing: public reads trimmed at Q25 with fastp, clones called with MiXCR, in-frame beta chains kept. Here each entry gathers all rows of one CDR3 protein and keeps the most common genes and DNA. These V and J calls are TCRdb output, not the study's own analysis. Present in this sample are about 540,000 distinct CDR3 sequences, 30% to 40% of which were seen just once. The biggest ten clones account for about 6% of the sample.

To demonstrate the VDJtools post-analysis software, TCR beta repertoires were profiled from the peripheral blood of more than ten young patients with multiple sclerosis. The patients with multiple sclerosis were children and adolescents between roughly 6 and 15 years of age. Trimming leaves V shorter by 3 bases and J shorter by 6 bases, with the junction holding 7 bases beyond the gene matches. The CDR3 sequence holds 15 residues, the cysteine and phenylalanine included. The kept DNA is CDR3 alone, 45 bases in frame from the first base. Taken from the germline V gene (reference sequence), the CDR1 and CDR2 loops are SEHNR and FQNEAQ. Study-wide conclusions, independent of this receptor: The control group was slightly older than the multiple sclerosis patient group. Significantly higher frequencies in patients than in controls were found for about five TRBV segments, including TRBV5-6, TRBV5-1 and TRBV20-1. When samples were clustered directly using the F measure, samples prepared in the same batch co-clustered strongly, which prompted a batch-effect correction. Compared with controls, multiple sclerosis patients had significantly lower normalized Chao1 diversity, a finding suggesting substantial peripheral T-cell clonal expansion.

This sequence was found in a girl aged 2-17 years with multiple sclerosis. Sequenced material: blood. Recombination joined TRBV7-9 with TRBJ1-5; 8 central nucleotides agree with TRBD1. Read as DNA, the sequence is TGTGCCAGCAGCTTCGGGGACAGGAAAGGTCAGCCCCAGCATTTT. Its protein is CASSFGDRKGQPQHF.